This T cell receptor (beta chain) was sequenced for a study of Graves' ophthalmopathy and Graves' hyperthyroidism. The V and J ends lost 6 bases and 7 bases, in that order; junction bases with no gene match: 9. From germline, CDR1 is LNHDA and CDR2 SQIVND (reference sequence). There are 15 residues in the CDR3. At least ten counts were recorded for this clonotype. Amplification from RNA transcripts yielded the TCR beta CDR3 regions. HTBI-primed RT-PCR formed the first round, and a multiplex PCR formed the second. In TCRdb, the multiplex PCR reads were re-called with MiXCR into one record per CDR3 protein. The sample lists 220,000 or so distinct CDR3 sequences, 20% to 25% occurring once.

J is TRBJ1-6 and V is TRBV19; TRBD1 agrees at 7 bases. Input material: peripheral blood. This clonotype was sampled from a woman in her fifties or sixties with Graves' ophthalmopathy. CDR3 sequence reads: CASRSPGQPNSPLHF. The CDR3 DNA reads as TGTGCCAGTAGATCTCCGGGACAGCCCAATTCACCCCTCCACTTT. Full variable domain (outside the CDR3, taken from reference TRBV19 and TRBJ1-6): DGGITQSPKYLFRKEGQNVTLSCEQNLNHDAMYWYRQDPGQGLRLIYYSQIVNDFQKGDIAEGYSVSREKKESFPLTVTSAQKNPTAFYLCASRSPGQPNSPLHFGNGTRLTVT.